The 28 T cell receptor beta chains below were found in one sample sequenced in a study of OX40 agonist ivuxolimab in advanced cancers. The method was immunoSEQ multiplex PCR; TCRdb's version includes in-frame clones alone and lacks a portion of them. Found here are around 65,000 clones, approximately 88% of them singletons; the top ten hold around 5.1%. The material was CD4+ or CD8+ T cells sorted from blood, obtained in a trial of the OX40 agonist ivuxolimab. The receptors originated from an adult with an advanced solid tumor such as melanoma, head and neck, liver or kidney cancer.

This clone came up once. The chain recombines TRBV5-4 with TRBJ1-3; possible D gene TRBD1, 6 bases. Per the germline V gene, CDR1 is SGHNT and CDR2 is YYREEE (reference sequence). Trimming shortened V by 3 bases and J by 0 bases, and 13 bases separated the two germline ends. The CDR3 runs 16 residues. The CDR3: CASSSDRYFSGNTIYF. CDR3 nucleotide sequence: TGTGCCAGCAGCTCAGACAGGTACTTCTCTGGAAACACCATATATTTT.

The chain is built from TRBV7-9 and TRBJ2-1; a possible D gene is TRBD2 (6 bases). The germline gives CDR1 SEHNR, CDR2 FQNEAQ (reference sequence). The CDR3 runs 14 residues. Between the trimmed V and J ends, which lost 7 bases and 2 bases, there was a span of 12 bases. CDR3 sequence (DNA): TGTGCCAGCATGGCGGGAATTGCCTACAATGAGCAGTTCTTC. It yields the protein CASMAGIAYNEQFF.

The chain links TRBV30 to TRBJ1-5; tentative D call: TRBD1 (6 bases). Trimming stripped 0 bases from V and 7 bases from J, with 16 bases between. Per the germline V gene, CDR1 is GTSNPN and CDR2 is SVGIG (reference sequence). The CDR3 runs 15 residues. The CDR3 DNA reads TGTGCCTGGAGTGTCAATGCAGGGGCTGCGCAGCCCCAGCATTTT. This encodes CAWSVNAGAAQPQHF.

The chain combines TRBV4-1 with TRBJ2-1, with D possibly TRBD2 on 6 matching bases. The V gene lost 4 bases and the J gene lost 0 bases, with 10 bases spanning the gap. CDR1 and CDR2 from the germline V gene are MGHRA and YSYEKL. The CDR3 is 15 amino acids. The CDR3 region has the DNA TGCGCCAGCAGCCGGATGGAGGGCTCCTACAATGAGCAGTTCTTC. It yields the protein CASSRMEGSYNEQFF.

The rearrangement joins TRBV6-1 to TRBJ1-3, with D unresolved. V dropped 2 bases and J dropped 0 bases, with 17 bases sitting between them. Germline loops: CDR1 MNHNS, CDR2 SASEGT. The CDR3 consists of 18 residues. DNA of the CDR3: TGTGCCAGCAGTGAACTTCATGGTGAACTCTACTCTGGAAACACCATATATTTT. The encoded protein is CASSELHGELYSGNTIYF.

The genes are TRBV19 and TRBJ1-5; a weak D match, TRBD1 (6 bases). Trimming removed 2 bases from V and 6 bases from J, with 14 bases in between. This CDR3 has 15 amino acids. From germline, CDR1 is LNHDA and CDR2 SQIVND (reference sequence). In nucleotides, the CDR3 is TGTGCCAGTAGTATATTTGGAAAGGGGGTTCAGCCCCAGCATTTT. It codes for CASSIFGKGVQPQHF.

The chain recombines TRBV5-6 with TRBJ2-3, with a weak D call TRBD2 (6 bases). The germline V gene encodes CDR1 SGHDT and CDR2 YYEEEE. The germline V and J ends were trimmed by 4 bases and 4 bases, with 16 bases remaining between them. The CDR3 has 15 residues. CDR3 sequence (DNA): TGTGCCAGCAGCCTGCCCGGAGGGTTAGCAGATACGCAGTATTTT. Translating it yields CASSLPGGLADTQYF.

This clone was counted between two and nine times. V is TRBV5-4 and J is TRBJ2-3; D tentatively reads TRBD1 or TRBD2 (6 bases each). The CDR3 loop spans 17 amino acids. V shed 8 bases and J shed 1 base, with 23 bases lying between them. The V gene's germline CDR1 is SGHNT and CDR2 YYREEE (reference sequence). CDR3 nucleotide sequence: TGTGCCAGTCCCGGGCCACAGGGAGGAGATGGCACAGATACGCAGTATTTT. Translated: CASPGPQGGDGTDTQYF. The full variable domain, rest sourced from reference TRBV5-4 and TRBJ2-3, is ETGVTQSPTHLIKTRGQQVTLRCSSQSGHNTVSWYQQALGQGPQFIFQYYREEENGRGNFPPRFSGLQFPNYSSELNVNALELDDSALYLCASPGPQGGDGTDTQYFGPGTRLTVL.

This clone was seen a handful of times. The gene calls are TRBV11-2 and TRBJ2-2; D is perhaps TRBD2 (6 bases). Trimming removed 2 bases at V and 1 base at J, with 11 bases between. From germline, CDR1 is SGHAT and CDR2 FQNNGV. The CDR3 runs 16 residues. CDR3 protein: CASSLTLGRNTGELFF. Here the CDR3 DNA reads TGTGCCAGCAGCTTAACACTCGGGAGGAACACCGGGGAGCTGTTTTTT.

V is TRBV7-8 and J is TRBJ2-7; possibly TRBD2 for D (6 bases). Trimming took off 5 bases at V and 4 bases at J, with 12 bases between the two ends. CDR1 is SGHVS, CDR2 FQNEAQ, per germline. The CDR3 covers 13 residues. The CDR3 region is CASSRDSEYEQYF. Written as DNA, the CDR3 is TGTGCCAGCAGCCGGGACTCCGAATACGAGCAGTACTTC.

The V gene is TRBV11-2, the J gene TRBJ2-7, with 11 bases lining up with TRBD1. The CDR3 extends over 15 amino acids. Losses at the gene ends were 4 bases for V and 2 bases for J; bases not matched to a gene: 4. Germline V CDR1 and CDR2: SGHAT, FQNNGV. The CDR3 here is CASSWGQGGTYEQYF. CDR3 DNA: TGTGCCAGCAGCTGGGGACAGGGGGGGACCTACGAGCAGTACTTC.

The CDR3 nucleotides are TGTGCCAGCATCCCCCGGGGCTCAGGGGTGGGGGAGCAGTACTTC. Its translation is CASIPRGSGVGEQYF. V gene TRBV28 combines with J gene TRBJ2-7; D is perhaps TRBD1 (6 bases). The CDR3 contains 15 residues. CDR1 is MDHEN and CDR2 is SYDVKM in the germline V gene. V lost 7 bases and J lost 7, with 23 bases in between.

The chain is built from TRBV7-2 and TRBJ2-7; D is unclear. The germline V and J ends were trimmed by 2 bases and 1 base, with 15 bases remaining between them. Germline V gene lookup returns CDR1 SGHTA and CDR2 FQGNSA. The CDR3 spans 16 residues. The CDR3 reads CASSLNDPRISYEQYF. The CDR3 nucleotides read TGTGCCAGCAGCTTAAATGACCCCCGGATATCCTACGAGCAGTACTTC.

V usage is TRBV5-1 and J usage is TRBJ1-6; D not certain. CDR3 length: 17 residues. CDR1 and CDR2 from the germline V gene are SGHRS and YFSETQ. The germline V and J ends were trimmed by 0 bases and 7 bases, with 17 bases remaining between them. The CDR3 loop reads CASSLASTQPENSPLHF. In nucleotides, the CDR3 is TGCGCCAGCAGCTTGGCCTCTACGCAGCCAGAAAATTCACCCCTCCACTTT.

The J gene is TRBJ2-5, the V gene TRBV11-1; either TRBD1 or TRBD2 may fit D (6 bases each). This CDR3 region has 13 residues. V lost 7 bases to trimming and J lost 5 bases, with 14 bases between them. From germline, CDR1 is SGHAT and CDR2 FQDESV (reference sequence). The CDR3, as DNA: TGTGCCAGCATCCCGGACAGCGGGGAGACCCAGTACTTC. Translated, it gives CASIPDSGETQYF.

The J gene is TRBJ2-3, the V gene TRBV7-9, with D perhaps TRBD2 (6 bases). Looked up from germline, CDR1 is SEHNR and CDR2 is FQNEAQ (reference sequence). The CDR3 has 15 amino acids. V lost 2 bases to trimming and J lost 2 bases, with 11 bases between them. Here the CDR3 reads CASSLLASPTDTQYF. CDR3 DNA: TGTGCCAGCAGCTTACTAGCGAGCCCCACAGATACGCAGTATTTT.

V is TRBV5-1 and J is TRBJ2-2; TRBD1 aligns across 10 bases. Germline V lookup: CDR1 SGHRS, CDR2 YFSETQ. J lost 4 bases, V lost 0 bases, and 3 bases had no gene match. CDR3 length equals 16 residues. The CDR3 loop is CASSLGGQGTTGELFF. DNA of the CDR3: TGCGCCAGCAGCTTGGGGGGACAGGGGACCACCGGGGAGCTGTTTTTT.

This rearrangement joins TRBV25-1 to TRBJ1-1, with D unresolved. The CDR3 has 13 residues. The germline V and J ends were trimmed by 8 bases and 4 bases, with 14 bases remaining between them. Germline V gene sequence: CDR1 MGHDK, CDR2 SYGVNS. CDR3: CASLSDLITEAFF. DNA of the CDR3: TGTGCCAGCCTTTCGGACCTCATCACTGAAGCTTTCTTT.

The chain combines TRBV11-2 with TRBJ2-7; tentative D call: TRBD1 (6 bases). V lost 5 bases, J lost 1 base, and 15 bases lay in between. The CDR3 extends over 15 amino acids. Germline lookup yields CDR1 SGHAT and CDR2 FQNNGV. The CDR3 spells CASSGLRDRSYEQYF. The DNA of the CDR3 is TGTGCCAGCAGCGGTTTGAGAGACAGGTCCTACGAGCAGTACTTC. Variable domain in full (rest from reference TRBV11-2 and TRBJ2-7): EAGVAQSPRYKIIEKRQSVAFWCNPISGHATLYWYQQILGQGPKLLIQFQNNGVVDDSQLPKDRFSAERLKGVDSTLKIQPAKLEDSAVYLCASSGLRDRSYEQYFGPGTRLTVT.

This rearrangement joins TRBV4-2 to TRBJ1-2; TRBD1 is a possible D gene (5 bases). V was shortened by 0 bases and J by 2 bases, with 13 bases between the two germline ends. CDR3 length: 16 residues. In germline, CDR1 is LGHNA, CDR2 YNFKEQ. The CDR3 here is CASSQDMPRDNYGYTF. CDR3 DNA: TGTGCCAGCAGCCAAGATATGCCAAGGGACAACTATGGCTACACCTTC.

The rearrangement joins TRBV7-6 to TRBJ2-5, with 13 bases that match TRBD2. The V gene's germline CDR1 is SGHVS and CDR2 FNYEAQ. V dropped 1 base and J dropped 2; count of bases not matched to a gene: 4. The CDR3 consists of 17 residues. CDR3 protein: CASSLVGLAGVQETQYF. Written as DNA, the CDR3 is TGTGCCAGCAGCTTAGTAGGACTAGCGGGGGTTCAAGAGACCCAGTACTTC.

The gene calls are TRBV30 and TRBJ1-1, with D maybe TRBD1 (6 bases). V dropped 8 bases and J dropped 8 bases, with 15 bases sitting between them. The CDR3 totals 11 residues. The germline CDR1 and CDR2 sequences are GTSNPN and SVGIG (reference sequence). CDR3 amino acids: CALLPGVEAFF. CDR3 nucleotides: TGTGCCCTGCTACCAGGGGTCGAAGCTTTCTTT.

The chain uses TRBV14 and TRBJ2-6; no reliable D call. V was clipped by 1 base and J by 0 bases, with 4 bases between them. The CDR3 is made up of 15 amino acids. Germline values: CDR1 SGHDN, CDR2 FVKESK. This CDR3 is CASSQVGSGANVLTF. The DNA for the CDR3 is TGTGCCAGCAGCCAAGTCGGCTCTGGGGCCAACGTCCTGACTTTC. The variable domain in full, with the rest retrieved from reference TRBV14 and TRBJ2-6, is EAGVTQFPSHSVIEKGQTVTLRCDPISGHDNLYWYRRVMGKEIKFLLHFVKESKQDESGMPNNRFLAERTGGTYSTLKVQPAELEDSGVYFCASSQVGSGANVLTFGAGSRLTVL.

V is TRBV28 and J is TRBJ1-6; a possible D gene is TRBD1 (5 bases). Between the trimmed V and J ends, which lost 2 bases and 7 bases, there was a span of 12 bases. Germline CDR1 is MDHEN and CDR2 is SYDVKM. The CDR3 has 15 amino acids. The DNA of the CDR3 is TGTGCCAGCAGTTTAGGTGGGACGGAGAATTCACCCCTCCACTTT. This translates into CASSLGGTENSPLHF.

This clone was recorded a few times. The rearrangement links TRBV28 to TRBJ2-2; D is possibly TRBD1 (5 bases). Germline V lookup: CDR1 MDHEN, CDR2 SYDVKM. There are 16 residues in the CDR3. The V end was cut by 6 bases, the J end by 7 bases, with 21 bases between. Here the CDR3 reads CASSSFGVKGIGELFF. The CDR3 DNA follows: TGTGCCAGCAGCTCCTTTGGAGTCAAGGGGATCGGGGAGCTGTTTTTT.

CDR3 nucleotides: TGTGCCAGCACGACCCCGGGACTAGCGTTTGACACCGGGGAGCTGTTTTTT. This gives the protein CASTTPGLAFDTGELFF. The rearrangement links TRBV28 to TRBJ2-2; TRBD2 aligns across 10 bases. Trimming at V came to 7 bases and at J to 3 bases, leaving 11 bases not matched to a gene. Per germline, CDR1 MDHEN and CDR2 SYDVKM. CDR3 length: 17 residues.

The genes are TRBV25-1 and TRBJ1-2; TRBD1 matches at 12 bases. The CDR3 runs 15 residues. Germline CDR1 MGHDK, CDR2 SYGVNS. V was pared by 4 bases and J by 4 bases, with 4 bases of the junction left unmatched. The CDR3 region is CASSGDRGRSYGYTF. The CDR3 DNA sequence: TGTGCCAGCAGTGGGGACAGGGGGCGAAGCTATGGCTACACCTTC.

By share, this clone ranks as medium-sized. The rearrangement uses TRBV10-3 and TRBJ2-7; D remains ambiguous. CDR3 length: 12 residues. Trimming pared 1 base from V and 5 bases from J, leaving 6 bases between. The germline CDR1 and CDR2 sequences are ENHRY and SYGVKD. In nucleotides, the CDR3 is TGTGCCATCAGTGAGTTTAAGGACGAGCAGTACTTC. This translates into CAISEFKDEQYF.